The 12 T cell receptor beta chains below come from one sample, sequenced in a study of cytomegalovirus exposure and HLA in healthy donors. PCR amplification relied on 60 Vbeta primers (plus 13 Jbeta primers). Profiling relied on immunoSEQ multiplex PCR, and the TCRdb table lists in-frame clones only, not all of them. This sample's table reports about 55,000 clones. Source material: PBMCs. The receptors derive from a woman in her sixties in good health and CMV-seropositive.

V and J are TRBV27 and TRBJ1-5; weak D call: TRBD1 (5 bases). The CDR3 is made up of 15 amino acids. Per the germline V gene, CDR1 is MNHEY and CDR2 is SMNVEV (reference sequence). Trimming shortened V by 4 bases and J by 7 bases, and 17 bases separated the two germline ends. The CDR3 region has the DNA TGTGCCAGCAGTTCAGGACCCTCCTGGGGCCAGCCCCAGCATTTT. The encoded protein is CASSSGPSWGQPQHF.

CDR3 loop: CAIKQGLAYEQYF. DNA of the CDR3: TGTGCCATCAAACAGGGGCTTGCCTACGAGCAGTACTTC. The chain is built from TRBV2 and TRBJ2-7; TRBD1 matches 7 bases. The CDR3 extends over 13 amino acids. CDR1 and CDR2 from the germline V gene are SNHLY and FYNNEI. With 10 bases clipped from V and 2 bases from J, the junction kept 8 bases outside the gene matches.

The chain recombines TRBV5-1 with TRBJ1-2; no clear D gene. CDR3 length equals 14 residues. Trimming took 2 bases from V and 8 from J, leaving 16 bases between them. From germline, CDR1 is SGHRS and CDR2 YFSETQ. The CDR3 loop reads CASSLPGPGWGYTF. Here the CDR3 DNA reads TGCGCCAGCAGCTTACCCGGCCCGGGGTGGGGCTACACCTTC.

The chain couples TRBV5-6 to TRBJ1-2, with D perhaps matching TRBD1 (6 bases). CDR1 SGHDT and CDR2 YYEEEE come from the germline V gene. The length of the CDR3 is 14 residues. V lost 2 bases and J 2 bases, leaving 10 bases between the germline ends. The CDR3 nucleotides read TGTGCCAGCAGCTTAACAGGGATGAACTATGGCTACACCTTC. This codes for CASSLTGMNYGYTF.

This chain connects TRBV20-1 to TRBJ1-1, with TRBD1 as a possible D gene (5 bases). CDR3 length equals 11 residues. Germline values: CDR1 DFQATT, CDR2 SNEGSKA (reference sequence). CDR3 loop: CRGGDNTEAFF. The CDR3 nucleotides read TGCAGGGGGGGGGACAACACTGAAGCTTTCTTT.

The chain links TRBV6-1 to TRBJ1-1; 9 positions agree with TRBD1. The length of the CDR3 is 12 residues. With V trimmed by 3 bases and J by 8 bases, 1 base remained unmatched. Germline V gene lookup returns CDR1 MNHNS and CDR2 SASEGT. Here the CDR3 DNA reads TGTGCCAGCAGTGACGGGACAGGGGAAGCTTTCTTT. It specifies CASSDGTGEAFF.

V and J are TRBV5-1 and TRBJ2-2; 7 bases align to TRBD1. Per the germline V gene, CDR1 is SGHRS and CDR2 is YFSETQ. V was pared by 2 bases and J by 5 bases, with 9 bases of the junction left unmatched. CDR3 length: 16 amino acids. The CDR3 sequence: CASSLTGTAGTGELFF. The CDR3 DNA reads as TGCGCCAGCAGCTTAACCGGGACAGCCGGAACCGGGGAGCTGTTTTTT. Full variable domain (missing parts from reference TRBV5-1 and TRBJ2-2): KAGVTQTPRYLIKTRGQQVTLSCSPISGHRSVSWYQQTPGQGLQFLFEYFSETQRNKGNFPGRFSGRQFSNSRSEMNVSTLELGDSALYLCASSLTGTAGTGELFFGEGSRLTVL.

V is TRBV5-1 and J is TRBJ2-7, with 11 bases aligning to TRBD2. Germline values: CDR1 SGHRS, CDR2 YFSETQ. The CDR3 is 14 amino acids. The ends lost 5 bases at V and 7 bases at J; junction bases unmatched: 8. The DNA for the CDR3 is TGCGCCAGCAGTAAACTAGCGGGGGATCGGGAGCAGTACTTC. Encoded protein: CASSKLAGDREQYF.

The V call is TRBV4-3, the J call TRBJ1-6, with D hard to call. The ends were cut back, 0 bases at V and 7 bases at J, with 7 bases in the middle. Per the germline V gene, CDR1 is LGHNA and CDR2 is YSLEER. The CDR3 extends over 14 amino acids. The CDR3 nucleotides are TGCGCCAGCAGCCAAGATCTTCAGAATTCACCCCTCCACTTT. This gives the protein CASSQDLQNSPLHF.

V usage is TRBV6-5 and J usage is TRBJ2-1; maybe TRBD1 (6 bases). Trimming pared 5 bases from V and 0 bases from J, leaving 8 bases between. Germline V CDR1 and CDR2: MNHEY, SVGAGI. CDR3 length equals 14 residues. CDR3 nucleotide sequence: TGTGCCAGCAGTCGGACAGCCTCCTACAATGAGCAGTTCTTC. It translates to CASSRTASYNEQFF.

The CDR3 DNA reads as TGTGCCAGCAGTCCGGGACTAGGGGTCGGCGAGCAGTACTTC. The encoded protein is CASSPGLGVGEQYF. The chain employs TRBV11-2 and TRBJ2-7; 8 bases match TRBD2. Germline loops: CDR1 SGHAT, CDR2 FQNNGV. The CDR3 loop spans 14 amino acids. With V trimmed by 6 bases and J by 6 bases, 10 bases remained unmatched.

V and J are TRBV7-2 and TRBJ1-4; 10 bases are shared with TRBD1. The CDR3 contains 15 residues. CDR1 is SGHTA, CDR2 FQGNSA, per germline. After removal of 2 bases from V and 7 bases from J, the junction contained 4 bases not matched to a gene. The CDR3 region is CASSLQTGGSEKLFF. CDR3 coding DNA: TGTGCCAGCAGCTTACAGACAGGGGGCTCTGAAAAACTGTTTTTT.